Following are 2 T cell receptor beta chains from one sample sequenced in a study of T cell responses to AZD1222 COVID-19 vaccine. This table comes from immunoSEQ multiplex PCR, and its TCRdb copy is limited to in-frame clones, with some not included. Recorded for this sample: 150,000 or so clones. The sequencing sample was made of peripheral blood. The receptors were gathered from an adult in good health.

The CDR3 protein is CASSFWGQPQHF. CDR3 coding DNA: TGTGCCAGCAGTTTTTGGGGTCAGCCCCAGCATTTT. The chain combines TRBV27 with TRBJ1-5; D remains unclear. With 3 bases removed from V and 6 bases from J, the gap between germline ends came to 6 bases. The germline CDR1 and CDR2 sequences are MNHEY and SMNVEV (reference sequence). This CDR3 contains 12 residues.

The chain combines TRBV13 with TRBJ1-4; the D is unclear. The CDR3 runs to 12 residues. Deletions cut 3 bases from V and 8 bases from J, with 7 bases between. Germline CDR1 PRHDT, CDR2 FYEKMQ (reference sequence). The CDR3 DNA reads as TGTGCCAGCAGCTTGGAGAGGGAAAAACTGTTTTTT. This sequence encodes CASSLEREKLFF.